Described below is a single T cell receptor beta chain sequence and its context. This sample stems from a study of blood T cells in healthy people across ages. Using a J-beta primer mix together with a sample-barcoded 5' primer, a second PCR was run for roughly 6 to 12 cycles. TCRdb re-called the 5' RACE reads through MiXCR, storing one row per CDR3 protein. This table has hundreds of thousands of distinct CDR3 sequences, roughly 56% appearing once. The clonotype was recovered from a man aged 40-50 years in good health. Sequenced sample: blood.

Here the CDR3 DNA reads TGCAGCGGCGCTAGGACAGGGAATGAAAAACTGTTTTTT. Encoded protein: CSGARTGNEKLFF. The rearrangement uses TRBV29-1 and TRBJ1-4; 8 nucleotides agree with TRBD1. This CDR3 region has 13 residues. Trimming cost V 7 bases and J 5 bases; bases outside gene matches: 6. The V gene's germline CDR1 is SQVTM and CDR2 ANQGSEA.